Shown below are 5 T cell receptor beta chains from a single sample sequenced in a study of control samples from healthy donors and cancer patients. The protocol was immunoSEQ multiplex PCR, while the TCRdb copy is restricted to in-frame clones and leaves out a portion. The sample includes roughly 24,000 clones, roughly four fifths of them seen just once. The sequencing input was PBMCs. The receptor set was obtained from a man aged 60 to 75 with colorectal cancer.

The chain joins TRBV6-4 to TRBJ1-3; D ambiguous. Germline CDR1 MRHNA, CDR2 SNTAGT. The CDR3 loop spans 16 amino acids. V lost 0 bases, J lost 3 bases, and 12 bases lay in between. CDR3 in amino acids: CASSDSGPPGGNTIYF. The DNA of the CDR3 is TGTGCCAGCAGTGACTCAGGGCCGCCGGGTGGAAACACCATATATTTT.

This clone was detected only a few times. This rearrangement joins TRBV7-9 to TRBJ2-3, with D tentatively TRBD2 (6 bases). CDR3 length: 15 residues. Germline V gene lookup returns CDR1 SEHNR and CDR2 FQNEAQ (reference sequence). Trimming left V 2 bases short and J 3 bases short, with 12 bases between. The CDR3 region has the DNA TGTGCCAGCAGCTTACTGGGGGGTGGTACAGATACGCAGTATTTT. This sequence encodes CASSLLGGGTDTQYF.

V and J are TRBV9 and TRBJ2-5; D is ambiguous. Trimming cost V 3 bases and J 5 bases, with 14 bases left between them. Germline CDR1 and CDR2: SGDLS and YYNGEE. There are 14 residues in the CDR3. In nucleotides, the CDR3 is TGTGCCAGCAGCGCCTCGGTCGGCGCGGAGACCCAGTACTTC. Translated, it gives CASSASVGAETQYF.

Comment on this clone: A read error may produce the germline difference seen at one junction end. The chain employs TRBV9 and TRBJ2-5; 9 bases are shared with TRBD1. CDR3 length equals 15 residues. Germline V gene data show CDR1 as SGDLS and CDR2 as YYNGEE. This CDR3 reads CASSSSRGQGEIQYF. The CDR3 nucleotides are TGTGCCAGCAGCTCCAGTCGGGGACAGGGAGAGATCCAGTACTTC.

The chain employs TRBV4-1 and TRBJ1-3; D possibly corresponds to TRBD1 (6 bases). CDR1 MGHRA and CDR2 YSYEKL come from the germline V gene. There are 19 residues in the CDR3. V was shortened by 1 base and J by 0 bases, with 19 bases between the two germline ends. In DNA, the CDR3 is TGCGCCAGCAGCCAAGCCAGGCCAGGGGCCTCTTACTCTGGAAACACCATATATTTT. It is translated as CASSQARPGASYSGNTIYF.